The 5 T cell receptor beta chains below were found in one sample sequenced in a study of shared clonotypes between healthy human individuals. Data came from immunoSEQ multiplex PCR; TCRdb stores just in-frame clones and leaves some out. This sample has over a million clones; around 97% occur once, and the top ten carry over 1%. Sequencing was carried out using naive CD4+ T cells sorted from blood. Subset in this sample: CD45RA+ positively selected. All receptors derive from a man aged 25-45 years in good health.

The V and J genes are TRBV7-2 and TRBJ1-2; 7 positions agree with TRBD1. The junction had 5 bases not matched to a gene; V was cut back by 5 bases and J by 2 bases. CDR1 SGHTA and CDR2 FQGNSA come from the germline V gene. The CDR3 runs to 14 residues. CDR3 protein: CASSPSRGNYGYTF. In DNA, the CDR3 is TGTGCCAGCAGCCCCTCCAGGGGGAACTATGGCTACACCTTC.

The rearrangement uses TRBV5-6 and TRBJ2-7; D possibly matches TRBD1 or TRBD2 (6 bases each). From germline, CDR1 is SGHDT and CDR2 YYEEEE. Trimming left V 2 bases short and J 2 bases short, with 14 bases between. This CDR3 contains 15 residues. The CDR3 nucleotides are TGTGCCAGCAGCTTAGGGGGACTTAACCCCTACGAGCAGTACTTC. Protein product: CASSLGGLNPYEQYF.

The DNA of the CDR3 is TGTGCCAGCAGCCACCCAGGGGGCGGAACGGGCTCCTACGAGCAGTACTTC. Its translation is CASSHPGGGTGSYEQYF. The V gene is TRBV9, the J gene TRBJ2-7; 8 bases are shared with TRBD1. This CDR3 is built from 17 residues. V shed 4 bases and J 0 bases; nucleotides not matched to a gene: 12. CDR1 is SGDLS, CDR2 YYNGEE, per germline.

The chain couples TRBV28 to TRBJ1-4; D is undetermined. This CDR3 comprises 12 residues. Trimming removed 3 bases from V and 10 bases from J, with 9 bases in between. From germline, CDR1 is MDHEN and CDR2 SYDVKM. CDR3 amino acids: CASSLVHGKLFF. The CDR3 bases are TGTGCCAGCAGTTTGGTTCATGGAAAACTGTTTTTT.

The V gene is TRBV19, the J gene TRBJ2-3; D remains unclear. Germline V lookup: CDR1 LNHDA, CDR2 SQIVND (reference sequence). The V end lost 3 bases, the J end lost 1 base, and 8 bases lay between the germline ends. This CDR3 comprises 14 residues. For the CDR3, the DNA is TGTGCCAGTAGTATTAGCCGCCGCACAGATACGCAGTATTTT. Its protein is CASSISRRTDTQYF. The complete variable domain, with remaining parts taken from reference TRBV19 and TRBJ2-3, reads DGGITQSPKYLFRKEGQNVTLSCEQNLNHDAMYWYRQDPGQGLRLIYYSQIVNDFQKGDIAEGYSVSREKKESFPLTVTSAQKNPTAFYLCASSISRRTDTQYFGPGTRLTVL.